This T cell receptor (beta chain) was profiled in a study of blood T cell repertoires in COVID-19. This CDR3 comprises 15 residues. Germline CDR1 MDHEN, CDR2 SYDVKM. The V end lost 4 bases, the J end lost 3 bases, and 15 bases lay between the germline ends. Study processing details: The assay estimated nucleated cells by amplifying reference gene primers. Measured with immunoSEQ multiplex PCR; TCRdb has only the in-frame clones, and not every one. That table supplies the V and J calls and clone size; D and trimming were determined from the DNA. The data show about 120,000 clones, over 75% seen once. V and J are TRBV28 and TRBJ2-5; D perhaps matches TRBD2 (7 bases). The clonotype originates from a man aged 60 to 69 with active or convalescent COVID-19. The sequencing input was peripheral blood. CDR3 amino acids: CASSSAGGRKETQYF. The CDR3 nucleotides are TGTGCCAGCAGTTCCGCCGGGGGGCGTAAAGAGACCCAGTACTTC.